This T cell receptor beta chain was found in a study of cytomegalovirus exposure and HLA in healthy donors (dated by TCRdb to about 2017). In terms of the full investigation: An earlier analysis of roughly 630 of the donors reported approximately 300 Gb of sequence data and 100 million to 130 million unique TCR beta sequences from approximately 180 million T cells. Rather than using new phenotypic data, the later analysis identified candidate immune exposures from TCR beta sequences and from how often those sequences occurred across donors. A later analysis re-analyzed previously published TCR beta repertoires from roughly 600 donors and added high-resolution HLA genotyping to study TCR occurrence patterns. Of the 300 to 450 genotyped donors, 80% to 90% were placed in the genetic ancestry cluster associated with self-reported Caucasian donors. The study combined high-throughput TCR immunosequencing, statistical association of individual TCRs with disease status, and machine learning to predict cytomegalovirus infection status. On average, around 240,000 unique TCR beta nucleotide sequences were sequenced per donor among 398 genotyped donors of the cohort, with roughly 20% of those sequences being non-productive. An earlier analysis of around 540 of the donors applied high-throughput TCR beta sequencing to assess whether each TCR beta V gene segment acted as functional or pseudogenic. The number of typed donors differed by locus: about 620-630 for A, B, C, DRB1 and DQB1; some 500 for DQA1; 606 for DPA1; and around 470 for DPB1. Donor age, sex, ethnicity and CMV serostatus were compiled together with the repertoire data. Both class I and class II loci were covered by HLA typing, at four-digit resolution. Because of strong linkage in the cohort, four to six DR-DQ haplotypes were treated as single units for association and clustering. Along with the roughly 700-subject first cohort, a separate validation cohort of 120 different subjects was used. Around 320 gigabases of sequencing data and tens of millions of unique TCR sequences were included in an early release covering 500 to 750 HLA-typed donors. Every repertoire in the discovery cohort had been generated on one and the same sequencing platform. The study profiled the T cell repertoires of under 850 subjects by immunosequencing and related them to cytomegalovirus serostatus. The study was designed to test whether signatures of past pathogen exposure could be identified by cataloging public T cell receptors. In a later genetic analysis, genome-wide SNP genotypes for about 55% of the roughly 700 donors were used, and that subset was treated as a discovery cohort.

After removal of 6 bases from V and 4 bases from J, the junction retains 9 bases not matched to a gene. Counted from cysteine to phenylalanine, this CDR3 has 15 amino acids. Only the CDR3 region is kept as DNA, spanning 45 bases read in frame from base 1. CDR1 and CDR2, looked up from the germline V gene, are MDHEN and SYDVKM. The cohort was made up of about 670 healthy bone marrow donors. All cohort members were sampled while nominally healthy, although unrecorded immune exposures were likely present. The donor tested CMV seropositive, placing the donor among the 250 to 350 seropositive members of the cohort. A peripheral blood sample was collected from each donor, and TCR beta sequencing was performed on peripheral blood mononuclear cells. Genomic DNA extraction from the blood cell samples was performed with the Qiagen DNeasy Blood Extraction Kit. Points the paper makes about the study in general: In a later analysis, TCR association rates were found to vary across HLA loci, with the most associated TCRs seen for DRB1 alleles and the fewest for HLA-C alleles. A later analysis reported that several top co-occurrence clusters appeared linked to parvovirus B19, influenza, CMV and Epstein-Barr virus. In the study, roughly 160 TCR beta chains were listed as associated with cytomegalovirus. Roughly uniform sequencing depth across donors was assumed in presence/absence analyses, although this assumption may not hold. In a later analysis, HLA-associated TCR beta chains were found to be more clonally expanded and to have lower generation probabilities than equally common non-associated chains. In vitro tests confirmed that a few of the cytomegalovirus-associated TCR beta chains recognize cytomegalovirus antigens. According to a later genetic analysis, donors in an Asian-associated ancestry cluster had fewer N-insertions in productive TCRs than the roughly 670-donor mean. Correlated functional status among segregating V segments might be attributable to linkage disequilibrium, but an unknown experimental factor could not be ruled out. An earlier analysis of approximately 540 of the donors showed that most TCR beta V segments appeared in productive rearrangements either about 87% or about 30% of the time, which broadly matched IMGT annotations. The 87-base-pair reads could not distinguish some IMGT-functional V segments, including TRBV6-2 and TRBV6-3, so those segments were excluded. When HLA alleles, especially DR and DQ, strongly co-occurred, TCR associations were difficult to assign to individual alleles. The sequencing pipeline was judged likely to have produced a cluster of highly shared sequence variants as a technical artifact. The only immune exposure information available for the cohort was CMV serostatus. A later analysis found that most CMV-associated TCR beta chains appeared HLA-restricted, with HLA associations seemingly driven largely by CMV exposure. Because some donors lacked HLA typing at each locus, the association tests relied only on the typed subset. A further reported finding was that TCR beta sequences accurately predicted the HLA-A and HLA-B alleles for most subjects in the first cohort. The authors suggested that the approach could potentially be generalized to other disease states and immunological phenotypes. Some 15 rarely observed V segments, including chromosome 9 orphons, were excluded from the earlier analysis of about 600 of the donors because counts were too low. In a later genetic analysis, a missense DCLRE1C variant was associated with V-gene and J-gene trimming of TCR beta chains, and the association was replicated in an independent cohort. In both the original and validation cohorts, the classifier was reported to diagnose cytomegalovirus status with high specificity and sensitivity. Most TCR sequences were observed very rarely across donors, whereas some public TCRs were present in many individuals. The cohort was sequenced for TCR beta chains only, and without alpha or paired-chain data the features that could be detected were limited. In a later analysis, some 18,000 TCR beta sequences were associated with specific HLA alleles at a false discovery rate of 0.05.

To prepare the library, the immunoSEQ multiplex PCR assay was applied. A mixture of 60 forward primers for TCR Vbeta segments and 13 reverse primers for TCR Jbeta segments was used in the multiplex PCR. The CDR3 region of rearranged TCR beta genes was amplified from genomic DNA by a multiplex PCR assay. The Illumina HiSeq System was used to sequence the amplified TCR beta libraries as 87-base-pair reads. In the original analysis: A later analysis counted about 76 million unique TCR beta chains across the 690 or so repertoires, and some 11 million of these chains were shared by at least two donors. Raw reads were error-corrected and collapsed into unique sequences with a nearest-neighbor algorithm that merged closely related sequences to remove PCR and sequencing errors. CDR3 sequences were aligned to IMGT reference sequences to assign V, D and J gene segments. Each retained sequence needed at least a six-nucleotide match to both a V gene segment and a J gene segment. A rearrangement was called productive if the CDR3 had no stop codons and remained in frame with V and J, and every other rearrangement was called non-productive. CDR3 was defined according to IMGT convention as the region running from the second conserved V-encoded cysteine to the conserved J-encoded phenylalanine. The earlier analysis of about 590 of the donors excluded sequences that lacked an unambiguous match to a single V gene segment. In an earlier analysis of several hundred of the donors, V segments were called functional above 56.7% productive rearrangements and were called segregating when the between-donor standard deviation exceeded 5%. To diagnose cytomegalovirus status from the catalog of TCR beta chain sequences, a statistical classification framework was built. A later analysis assigned V and J genes by comparing TCR nucleotide sequences with IMGT/GENE-DB human TR gene sequences. In a later analysis, CDR3 sequences and most-parsimonious VDJ recombination scenarios were assigned using the TCRdist pipeline. In a later analysis, each TCR beta chain was defined by its CDR3 amino acid sequence together with its V-gene family, and reads lacking a unique V-gene family were excluded. In a later analysis, around 600 highly shared, low-generation-probability nucleotide sequences were removed to address suspected cross-contamination and a sequencing artifact. For each public chain, a later analysis derived a clonal expansion index from normalized ranks of inferred template counts within each repertoire. In a later analysis, generation probabilities were computed using a VDJ recombination model fitted to out-of-frame rearrangements, and the results were checked against IGoR. In a later analysis, hypergeometric tests were used to score TCR-TCR, TCR-HLA and TCR-CMV co-occurrence, with a repertoire-size bias correction applied to TCR pairs. To estimate false discovery rates, a later analysis permuted the HLA or CMV assignments 20 times. In a later analysis, co-occurring TCRs were grouped with DBSCAN, and TCRdist sequence similarity was added when clustering was performed within HLA-allele-positive subsets. Co-occurrence clustering excluded repertoires with fewer than 30,000 or more than 120,000 public chains, plus five with anomalous nucleotide sharing. The immuneACCESS repertoire file appears here via TCRdb, limited to in-frame rearrangements. These files lack a portion of the clones; in checked studies, under half of the deficit traces to unresolved V genes, and the cause of the others is not known. Clone size and the V and J calls come from that table; the DNA yielded D and trimming. Per the sample table, the count is 100,000 to 150,000 clones. The ten top clones hold roughly 1.7% of the sample.

Note on this clone: Which antigen it targets is not known.

The sequence was collected from a woman in her forties in good health and CMV-seropositive. The V gene is TRBV28 and the J gene is TRBJ1-5; 7 middle bases align to TRBD1. The sequenced sample consisted of PBMCs. The nucleotides read TGTGCCAGCAGCTGGGCGCAGGGGGGAAATCAGCCCCAGCATTTT. This encodes CASSWAQGGNQPQHF.